One and the same sample provided the 4 T cell receptor beta chains below, sequenced in a study of T cells in Graves' hyperthyroidism and ophthalmopathy. RNA transcripts yielded amplified TCR beta CDR3 regions. TCR CDR3 underwent first-round RT-PCR with the HTBI primer set. In TCRdb, the multiplex PCR reads were re-called with MiXCR into one record per CDR3 protein. The table has roughly 750,000 distinct CDR3 sequences, 16% seen once; the top ten hold 8.4%. Sequencing input: blood. Receptor source: a young man with Graves' hyperthyroidism.

The chain uses TRBV5-6 and TRBJ1-4; 10 bases are a match to TRBD1. The CDR3 covers 16 residues. The germline gives CDR1 SGHDT, CDR2 YYEEEE. V dropped 3 bases and J dropped 4; count of bases not matched to a gene: 6. The CDR3 DNA is TGTGCCAGCAGCTCACCCGGGACAGGGGATAATGAAAAACTGTTTTTT. It is translated as CASSSPGTGDNEKLFF.

This clonotype was counted only a few times. V and J are TRBV19 and TRBJ2-1; no firm D call. Per the germline V gene, CDR1 is LNHDA and CDR2 is SQIVND (reference sequence). With 10 bases removed from V and 0 bases from J, the gap between germline ends came to 16 bases. The CDR3 is 15 residues long. The CDR3 region has the DNA TGTGCCACTAGGAAGGGCGGAAGCTCCTACAATGAGCAGTTCTTC. This sequence encodes CATRKGGSSYNEQFF. The full variable domain, its missing parts supplied by reference TRBV19 and TRBJ2-1, is DGGITQSPKYLFRKEGQNVTLSCEQNLNHDAMYWYRQDPGQGLRLIYYSQIVNDFQKGDIAEGYSVSREKKESFPLTVTSAQKNPTAFYLCATRKGGSSYNEQFFGPGTRLTVL.

This clonotype has just a few counts. The chain couples TRBV2 to TRBJ2-7; 9 bases match TRBD1. Germline-derived CDR1 and CDR2 are SNHLY and FYNNEI. The CDR3 contains 14 residues. Trimming cost V 6 bases and J 8 bases; bases outside gene matches: 11. CDR3 nucleotides: TGTGCCAGCAGGGAACCGGGACAGGGCGCGAAGCAGTACTTC. Translation gives CASREPGQGAKQYF.

The J gene is TRBJ2-1, the V gene TRBV7-2; no clear D gene. V lost 2 bases and J lost 4, with 6 bases in between. CDR3 length: 13 amino acids. From germline, CDR1 is SGHTA and CDR2 FQGNSA. CDR3 in DNA: TGTGCCAGCAGCTTATTAAATTACAATGAGCAGTTCTTC. It yields the protein CASSLLNYNEQFF.